One sample yielded the 9 T cell receptor beta chains listed below, sequenced in a study of vaccination effects on CD4 cells after COVID-19. The ViraFEST assay expanded antigen-specific CD4+ T cells with viral peptide pools before sequencing. At the end of around eleven days of culture, CD4+ T cells were isolated. The cohort was immunized with two doses of either the BNT162b2 or mRNA-1273 vaccine. Measured with immunoSEQ multiplex PCR; TCRdb has only the in-frame clones, and not every one. The table records roughly 71,000 clones, about 80% of them present only once. These receptors' targets are unknown. This specimen consisted of CD4+ T cells from PBMCs cultured with HCoV-229E spike peptides, obtained after COVID-19 vaccination. The receptor set was obtained from a human donor who received a COVID-19 vaccine.

This sequence joins TRBV19 and TRBJ1-1, with 7 bases aligning to TRBD1. V dropped 7 bases and J dropped 2; count of bases not matched to a gene: 4. The germline V gene has CDR1 LNHDA and CDR2 SQIVND (reference sequence). The CDR3 is made up of 13 amino acids. DNA for the CDR3: TGTGCCAGTACCGACAGGGACAACACTGAAGCTTTCTTT. This sequence encodes CASTDRDNTEAFF.

In its sample, this clone was seen once. The genes are TRBV19 and TRBJ2-2; 8 bases are shared with TRBD1. The CDR3 is 16 residues long. With V trimmed by 7 bases and J by 0 bases, 7 bases remained unmatched. Germline V lookup: CDR1 LNHDA, CDR2 SQIVND (reference sequence). The CDR3: CASKTLDRANTGELFF. DNA of the CDR3: TGTGCCAGTAAAACTCTGGACAGGGCGAACACCGGGGAGCTGTTTTTT.

This clone was observed a few times. The V and J genes are TRBV5-1 and TRBJ1-1, with 8 nucleotides matching TRBD1. Germline CDR1 and CDR2: SGHRS and YFSETQ. With V trimmed by 3 bases and J by 1 base, 14 bases remained unmatched. The CDR3 length is 18 residues. The CDR3 DNA reads as TGCGCCAGCAGCTCCTGGGGCGACAGGGGAGAGAAGAACACTGAAGCTTTCTTT. Its protein product is CASSSWGDRGEKNTEAFF.

This rearrangement joins TRBV5-1 to TRBJ2-3, with D possibly matching TRBD1 (6 bases). The CDR3 runs to 16 residues. V was pared by 2 bases and J by 0 bases, with 13 bases between. Per the germline V gene, CDR1 is SGHRS and CDR2 is YFSETQ. The CDR3 protein is CASSFSGQSSTDTQYF. The CDR3, as DNA: TGCGCCAGCAGCTTCTCAGGACAGTCTAGCACAGATACGCAGTATTTT.

This chain joins TRBV5-4 and TRBJ1-3; 7 nucleotides align to TRBD1. This CDR3 is 15 amino acids long. V lost 2 bases, J lost 2 bases, and 4 bases stayed unmatched. Germline CDR1 reads SGHNT; CDR2 reads YYREEE (reference sequence). The CDR3 coding sequence is TGTGCCAGCAGCTTACAGGGGCTACCTGGAAACACCATATATTTT. Translating gives CASSLQGLPGNTIYF.

The CDR3 here is CASSHRQLSYNEQFF. The CDR3 coding sequence is TGTGCCAGCTCACACCGACAGCTCTCCTACAATGAGCAGTTCTTC. This chain links TRBV18 with TRBJ2-1, with D possibly TRBD1 on 5 matching bases. The germline gives CDR1 KGHSH, CDR2 LQKENI. The CDR3 consists of 15 residues. Between the trimmed V and J ends, which lost 4 bases and 0 bases, there was a span of 10 bases.

The chain is built from TRBV3-1 (or the pseudogene TRBV3-2) and TRBJ2-2, with 9 bases fitting TRBD2. V trimming: 2 bases; J trimming: 3 bases; junction bases outside the gene matches: 1. The germline CDR1 and CDR2 sequences are LGHDT and YNNKEL (reference sequence). The length of the CDR3 is 15 residues. The CDR3 spells CASSQRLADTGELFF. The DNA of the CDR3 is TGTGCCAGCAGCCAAAGACTAGCGGACACCGGGGAGCTGTTTTTT.

The chain links TRBV5-1 to TRBJ2-5; 8 bases are shared with TRBD1. J was trimmed by 5 bases and V by 3 bases; bases with no gene match: 6. Germline V gene lookup returns CDR1 SGHRS and CDR2 YFSETQ. The CDR3 sequence is 14 residues long. The DNA for the CDR3 is TGCGCCAGCAGCTCCCCGGACAGGGATGAGACCCAGTACTTC. It yields the protein CASSSPDRDETQYF.

This rearrangement joins TRBV7-2 to TRBJ2-2; tentative D call: TRBD1 (6 bases). Germline-derived CDR1 and CDR2 are SGHTA and FQGNSA. Between the trimmed V and J ends, which lost 1 base and 5 bases, there was a span of 11 bases. The CDR3 is 15 amino acids. The DNA of the CDR3 is TGTGCCAGCAGCTTAGTTCAAGGGGGAACCGGGGAGCTGTTTTTT. Protein: CASSLVQGGTGELFF.